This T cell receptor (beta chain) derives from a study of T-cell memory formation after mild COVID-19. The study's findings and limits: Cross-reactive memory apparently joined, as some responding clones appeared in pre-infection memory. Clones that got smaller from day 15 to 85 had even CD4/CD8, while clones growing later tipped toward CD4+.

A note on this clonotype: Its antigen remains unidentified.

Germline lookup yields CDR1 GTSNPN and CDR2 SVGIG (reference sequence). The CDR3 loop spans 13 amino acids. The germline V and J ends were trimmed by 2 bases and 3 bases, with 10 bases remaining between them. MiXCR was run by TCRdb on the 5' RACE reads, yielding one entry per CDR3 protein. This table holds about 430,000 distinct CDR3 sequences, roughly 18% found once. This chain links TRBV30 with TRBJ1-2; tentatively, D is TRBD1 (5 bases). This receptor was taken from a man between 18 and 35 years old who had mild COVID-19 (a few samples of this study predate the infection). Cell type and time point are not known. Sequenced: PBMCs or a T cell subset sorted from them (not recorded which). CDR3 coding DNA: TGTGCCTGGAGTCAACAGGCTGACTATGGCTACACCTTC. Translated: CAWSQQADYGYTF.